One sample yielded the 6 T cell receptor beta chains listed below, sequenced in a study of OX40 agonist ivuxolimab in advanced cancers. Profiling relied on immunoSEQ multiplex PCR, and the TCRdb table lists in-frame clones only, not all of them. The data contain 90,000 to 95,000 clones, approximately 87% of them singletons. The sample was CD4+ or CD8+ T cells sorted from blood, taken in a trial of the OX40 agonist ivuxolimab. Receptor source: an adult with an advanced solid tumor such as melanoma, head and neck, liver or kidney cancer.

The chain employs TRBV5-4 and TRBJ1-1, with D perhaps matching TRBD1 (5 bases). V was trimmed by 0 bases and J by 0 bases, leaving 9 bases between them. From germline, CDR1 is SGHNT and CDR2 YYREEE (reference sequence). The CDR3 loop spans 15 amino acids. The CDR3 protein is CASSLGQTVNTEAFF. In nucleotides, the CDR3 is TGTGCCAGCAGCTTGGGTCAGACAGTGAACACTGAAGCTTTCTTT.

The chain links TRBV6-5 to TRBJ2-3; D tentatively reads TRBD1 or TRBD2 (5 bases each). The V and J ends lost 5 bases and 0 bases respectively, with 12 bases between them. This CDR3 spans 15 amino acids. Germline CDR1 reads MNHEY; CDR2 reads SVGAGI. CDR3 DNA sequence: TGTGCCAGCAGTAACCGGGACGGTAGCACAGATACGCAGTATTTT. Translation gives CASSNRDGSTDTQYF.

The sample holds one count of this clone. The V and J genes are TRBV28 and TRBJ2-3; 13 nucleotides align to TRBD2. This CDR3 is built from 19 residues. Germline trimming cut 3 bases from V and 1 base from J; bases unmatched to any gene: 10. Germline CDR1 is MDHEN and CDR2 is SYDVKM. As DNA, the CDR3 is TGTGCCAGCAGTTTCGTGTTTGCGACTAGCGGGAGGCGCACAGATACGCAGTATTTT. Translating gives CASSFVFATSGRRTDTQYF. Combining the CDR3 with reference TRBV28 and TRBJ2-3 gives the whole variable domain DVKVTQSSRYLVKRTGEKVFLECVQDMDHENMFWYRQDPGLGLRLIYFSYDVKMKEKGDIPEGYSVSREKKERFSLILESASTNQTSMYLCASSFVFATSGRRTDTQYFGPGTRLTVL.

The chain carries TRBV5-6 and TRBJ1-5; D gene unclear. V was pared by 0 bases and J by 0 bases, with 7 bases between. This CDR3 contains 15 residues. The germline V gene has CDR1 SGHDT and CDR2 YYEEEE. This CDR3 is CASSLVEFSNQPQHF. The CDR3, as DNA: TGTGCCAGCAGCTTGGTCGAGTTTAGCAATCAGCCCCAGCATTTT.

The V and J genes are TRBV6-1 and TRBJ2-7, with D perhaps TRBD1 (6 bases). CDR1 and CDR2 from the germline V gene are MNHNS and SASEGT. Trimming shortened V by 4 bases and J by 3 bases, and 19 bases separated the two germline ends. This CDR3 region has 16 residues. Here the CDR3 reads CASSAGGKQGFYEQYF. The CDR3 coding sequence is TGTGCCAGCAGTGCTGGGGGAAAACAGGGATTCTACGAGCAGTACTTC.

This clone was observed a single time. This chain connects TRBV7-6 to TRBJ1-1; TRBD1 matches at 11 bases. J was trimmed by 11 bases and V by 1 base; bases with no gene match: 15. This CDR3 comprises 17 residues. Germline-derived CDR1 and CDR2 are SGHVS and FNYEAQ. This CDR3 reads CASSLGGLGQGGLLAFF. In DNA, the CDR3 is TGTGCCAGCAGCTTAGGTGGCCTGGGACAGGGGGGTTTACTGGCTTTCTTT.